One sample yielded the 10 T cell receptor beta chains listed below, sequenced in a study of T cells in localized non-small cell lung cancer. Data came from immunoSEQ multiplex PCR; TCRdb stores just in-frame clones and leaves some out. The table shows under 35,000 clones, with 80% to 95% occurring only once. This specimen consisted of peripheral blood, obtained before any cancer treatment. Receptor source: a female donor of 60 years or more with stage I lung adenocarcinoma.

This chain links TRBV7-8 with TRBJ1-2; D gene unclear. Trimming shortened V by 1 base and J by 6 bases, and 15 bases separated the two germline ends. In germline, CDR1 is SGHVS, CDR2 FQNEAQ. The CDR3 length is 15 residues. The CDR3 DNA is TGTGCCAGCAGCTTAGGGGTGCCGCTGGTAGATGGCTACACCTTC. Translating it yields CASSLGVPLVDGYTF.

V and J are TRBV2 and TRBJ2-5; TRBD1 matches 9 bases. Germline V gives CDR1 SNHLY, CDR2 FYNNEI. Unmatched junction bases numbered 9, after V lost 6 bases and J lost 7 bases. This CDR3 is 14 amino acids long. The CDR3 nucleotides read TGTGCCAGCAGATGGGACAGGGTGCCAGTGACCCAGTACTTC. Translating gives CASRWDRVPVTQYF.

The gene calls are TRBV15 and TRBJ2-7; TRBD1 might be the D (8 bases). V gave up 1 base and J gave up 3 bases, with 16 bases separating them. The CDR3 length is 16 residues. The germline V gene has CDR1 LNHNV and CDR2 YYDKDF (reference sequence). CDR3 amino acids: CATSRGGGQVGYEQYF. CDR3 sequence (DNA): TGTGCCACCAGCAGAGGGGGGGGACAGGTCGGCTACGAGCAGTACTTC. The whole variable domain, filled in from reference TRBV15 and TRBJ2-7, reads DAMVIQNPRYQVTQFGKPVTLSCSQTLNHNVMYWYQQKSSQAPKLLFHYYDKDFNNEADTPDNFQSRRPNTSFCFLDIRSPGLGDTAMYLCATSRGGGQVGYEQYFGPGTRLTVT.

The chain couples TRBV10-3 to TRBJ2-3, with D possibly matching TRBD2 (6 bases). Germline CDR1 and CDR2: ENHRY and SYGVKD. The CDR3 runs 16 residues. V was clipped by 10 bases and J by 0 bases, with 20 bases between them. CDR3 sequence: CATSLRGGTSTDTQYF. In DNA form, the CDR3 reads TGTGCCACCTCCCTCCGTGGCGGGACTAGCACAGATACGCAGTATTTT.

The chain carries TRBV6-1 and TRBJ2-3; tentatively, D is TRBD1 (6 bases). This CDR3 contains 15 residues. The V end lost 2 bases, the J end lost 2 bases, and 11 bases lay between the germline ends. Germline assignment: CDR1 MNHNS and CDR2 SASEGT. CDR3 region: CASSEWTAITDTQYF. The CDR3 DNA follows: TGTGCCAGCAGTGAATGGACAGCGATCACAGATACGCAGTATTTT.

This clone was counted a single time. The CDR3 is CASSSLVQNIQYF. The CDR3 DNA reads as TGTGCCAGCAGCTCCCTTGTGCAAAACATTCAGTACTTC. This chain joins TRBV5-6 and TRBJ2-4; D ambiguous. The germline V and J ends were trimmed by 3 bases and 5 bases, with 9 bases remaining between them. This CDR3 region has 13 residues. Germline loops: CDR1 SGHDT, CDR2 YYEEEE.

The V call is TRBV30, the J call TRBJ2-6, with D uncertain. Trimming left V 3 bases short and J 0 bases short, with 0 bases between. Germline V lookup: CDR1 GTSNPN, CDR2 SVGIG (reference sequence). The CDR3 covers 12 residues. In DNA form, the CDR3 reads TGTGCCTGGAGCTCTGGGGCCAACGTCCTGACTTTC. Translation: CAWSSGANVLTF.

This clone has a single count. The rearrangement uses TRBV7-3 and TRBJ2-1; 8 bases fit TRBD1. Trimming at V came to 5 bases and at J to 0 bases, leaving 9 bases not matched to a gene. The CDR3 contains 17 residues. The germline gives CDR1 SGHTA, CDR2 FQGTGA. The CDR3 DNA reads as TGTGCCAGCAGCCCAAGGACAGGGCAAAGCTCCTACAATGAGCAGTTCTTC. It yields the protein CASSPRTGQSSYNEQFF.

The chain recombines TRBV19 with TRBJ2-1, with 14 bases fitting TRBD2. The length of the CDR3 is 18 residues. Germline trimming cut 1 base from V and 8 bases from J; bases unmatched to any gene: 10. CDR1 is LNHDA, CDR2 SQIVND, per germline (reference sequence). This chain's CDR3 is CASSIVLPTSGGAHEQFF. CDR3 nucleotide sequence: TGTGCCAGTAGTATAGTCCTCCCGACTAGCGGGGGGGCCCATGAGCAGTTCTTC.

The CDR3 protein is CATAENNGLSGNTIYF. In DNA, the CDR3 is TGTGCCACCGCAGAGAATAACGGACTCTCTGGAAACACCATATATTTT. The chain has TRBV15 and TRBJ1-3, with D uncertain. CDR3 length equals 16 residues. The germline V gene encodes CDR1 LNHNV and CDR2 YYDKDF (reference sequence). V gave up 8 bases and J gave up 0 bases, with 17 bases separating them.